A selection of T cell receptor beta chains follows, all from one sample in a study of T cells in Graves' hyperthyroidism and ophthalmopathy. TCRdb passed the multiplex PCR reads through MiXCR, listing each CDR3 protein once. The sample records 200,000 to 300,000 distinct CDR3 sequences, approximately 25% being singletons. The sequencing sample was made of blood. The receptors were sampled from a woman in her forties with Graves' ophthalmopathy. Each CDR3 is given without its conserved first and last residue.

cdr3_aa,j_call,v_call
SACQGGNSPLH,TRBJ1-6,TRBV20-1
ATRTHRRGEQY,TRBJ2-7,TRBV6-5
SVETGHHTEAF,TRBJ1-1,TRBV29-1
ASRERTGGDNQPQH,TRBJ1-5,TRBV2
ASNPFYSGTEETQY,TRBJ2-5,TRBV6-1
ASSRGASGLQETQY,TRBJ2-5,TRBV11-2
ASSSGSPRIYEQY,TRBJ2-7,TRBV7-8
SSRGGLADEQY,TRBJ2-7,TRBV20-1
ASSAVQGNTEAF,TRBJ1-1,TRBV19
VSSMGTSGSRKQY,TRBJ2-7,TRBV19
ASSLFQGEETQY,TRBJ2-5,TRBV11-2
SAEDSNSGNTIY,TRBJ1-3,TRBV20-1
ANPGQGRYGYT,TRBJ1-2,TRBV19
ASSPGWAMTPEAF,TRBJ1-1,TRBV7-6
ASRDINMNTEAF,TRBJ1-1,TRBV6-1
ASSIPGLDTGELF,TRBJ2-2,TRBV19
SVQGRFVHEQY,TRBJ2-7,TRBV29-1
ASSPSGKANTEAF,TRBJ1-1,TRBV12-3/TRBV12-4
ASSLERAAYGYT,TRBJ1-2,TRBV12-3/TRBV12-4
ASSSYEREGQETQY,TRBJ2-5,TRBV28
ASSLQGNYGYT,TRBJ1-2,TRBV27
ASSPSMGYEQY,TRBJ2-7,TRBV18
ASSRRDTVDEQY,TRBJ2-7,TRBV6-1
ASSHRNVYEQY,TRBJ2-7,TRBV6-5
ASSREQGLEAF,TRBJ1-1,TRBV12-3/TRBV12-4
ASSSFLWSVEETQY,TRBJ2-5,TRBV5-8